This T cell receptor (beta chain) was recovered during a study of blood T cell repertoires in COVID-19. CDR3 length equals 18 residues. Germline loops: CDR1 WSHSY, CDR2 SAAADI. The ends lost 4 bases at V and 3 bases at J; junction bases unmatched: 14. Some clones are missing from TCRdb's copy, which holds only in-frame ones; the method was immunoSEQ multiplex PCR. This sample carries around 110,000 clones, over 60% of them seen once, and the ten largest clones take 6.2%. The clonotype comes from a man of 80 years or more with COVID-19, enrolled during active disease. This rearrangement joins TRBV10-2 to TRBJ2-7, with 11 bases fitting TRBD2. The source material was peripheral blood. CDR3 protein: CASSGYGTSGGKLYEQYF. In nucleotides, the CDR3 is TGCGCCAGCAGTGGGTACGGGACTAGCGGAGGAAAACTCTACGAGCAGTACTTC.